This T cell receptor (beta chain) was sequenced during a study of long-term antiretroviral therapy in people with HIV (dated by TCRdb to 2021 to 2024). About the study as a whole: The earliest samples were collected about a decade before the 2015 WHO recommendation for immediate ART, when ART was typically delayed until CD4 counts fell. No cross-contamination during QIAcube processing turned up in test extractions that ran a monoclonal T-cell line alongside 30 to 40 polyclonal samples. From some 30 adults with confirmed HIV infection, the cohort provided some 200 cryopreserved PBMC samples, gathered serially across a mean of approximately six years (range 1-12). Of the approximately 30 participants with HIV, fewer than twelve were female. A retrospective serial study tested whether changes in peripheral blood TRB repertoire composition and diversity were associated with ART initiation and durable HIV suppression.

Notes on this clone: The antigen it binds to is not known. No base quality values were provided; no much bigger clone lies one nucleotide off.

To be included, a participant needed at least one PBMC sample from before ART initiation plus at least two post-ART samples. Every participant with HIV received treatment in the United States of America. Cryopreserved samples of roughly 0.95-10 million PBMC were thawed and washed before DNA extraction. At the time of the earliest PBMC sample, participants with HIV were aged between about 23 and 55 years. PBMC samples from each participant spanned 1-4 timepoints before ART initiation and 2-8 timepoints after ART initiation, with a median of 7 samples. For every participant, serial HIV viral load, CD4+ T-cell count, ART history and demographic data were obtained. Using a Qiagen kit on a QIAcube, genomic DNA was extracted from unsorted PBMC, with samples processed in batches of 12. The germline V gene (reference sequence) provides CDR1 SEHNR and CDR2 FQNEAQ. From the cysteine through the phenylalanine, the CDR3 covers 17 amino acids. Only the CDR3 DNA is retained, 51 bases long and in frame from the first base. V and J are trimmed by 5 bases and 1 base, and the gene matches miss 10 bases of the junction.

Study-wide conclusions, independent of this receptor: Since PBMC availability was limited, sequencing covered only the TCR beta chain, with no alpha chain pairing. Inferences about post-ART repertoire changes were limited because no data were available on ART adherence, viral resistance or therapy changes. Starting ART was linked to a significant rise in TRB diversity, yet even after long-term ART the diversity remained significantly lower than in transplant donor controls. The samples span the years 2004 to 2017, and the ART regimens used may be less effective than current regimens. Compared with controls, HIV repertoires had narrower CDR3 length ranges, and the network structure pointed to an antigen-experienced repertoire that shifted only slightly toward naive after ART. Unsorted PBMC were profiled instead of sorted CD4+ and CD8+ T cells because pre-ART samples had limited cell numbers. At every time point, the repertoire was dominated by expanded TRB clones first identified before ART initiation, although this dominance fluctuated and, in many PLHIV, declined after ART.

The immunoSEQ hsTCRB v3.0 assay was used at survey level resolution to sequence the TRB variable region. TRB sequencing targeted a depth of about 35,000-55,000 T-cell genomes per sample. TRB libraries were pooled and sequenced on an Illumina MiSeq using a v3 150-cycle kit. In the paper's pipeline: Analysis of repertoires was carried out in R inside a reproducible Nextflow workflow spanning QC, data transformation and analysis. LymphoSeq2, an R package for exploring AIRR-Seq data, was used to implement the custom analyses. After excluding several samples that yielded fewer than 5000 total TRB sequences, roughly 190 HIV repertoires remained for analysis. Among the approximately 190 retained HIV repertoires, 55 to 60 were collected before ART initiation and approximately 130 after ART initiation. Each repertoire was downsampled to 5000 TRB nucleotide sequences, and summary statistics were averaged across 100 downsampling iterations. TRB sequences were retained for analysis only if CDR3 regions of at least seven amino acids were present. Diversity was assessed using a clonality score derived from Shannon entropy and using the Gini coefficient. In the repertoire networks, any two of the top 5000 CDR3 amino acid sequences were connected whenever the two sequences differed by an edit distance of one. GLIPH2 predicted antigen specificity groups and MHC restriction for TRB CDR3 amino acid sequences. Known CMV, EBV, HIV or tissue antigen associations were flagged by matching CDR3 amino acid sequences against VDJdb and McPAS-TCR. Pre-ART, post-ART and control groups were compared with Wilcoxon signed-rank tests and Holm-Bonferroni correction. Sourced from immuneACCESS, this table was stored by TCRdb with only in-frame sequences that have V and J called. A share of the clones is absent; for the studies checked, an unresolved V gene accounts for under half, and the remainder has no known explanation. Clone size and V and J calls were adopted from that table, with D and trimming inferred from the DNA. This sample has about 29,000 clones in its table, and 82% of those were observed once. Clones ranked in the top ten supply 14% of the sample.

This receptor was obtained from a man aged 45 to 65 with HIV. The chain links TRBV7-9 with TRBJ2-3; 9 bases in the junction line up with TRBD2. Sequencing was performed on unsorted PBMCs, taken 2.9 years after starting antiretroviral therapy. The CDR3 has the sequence CASSKGASGDRTDTQYF. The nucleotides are TGTGCCAGCAGCAAGGGGGCTAGCGGGGACCGCACAGATACGCAGTATTTT.